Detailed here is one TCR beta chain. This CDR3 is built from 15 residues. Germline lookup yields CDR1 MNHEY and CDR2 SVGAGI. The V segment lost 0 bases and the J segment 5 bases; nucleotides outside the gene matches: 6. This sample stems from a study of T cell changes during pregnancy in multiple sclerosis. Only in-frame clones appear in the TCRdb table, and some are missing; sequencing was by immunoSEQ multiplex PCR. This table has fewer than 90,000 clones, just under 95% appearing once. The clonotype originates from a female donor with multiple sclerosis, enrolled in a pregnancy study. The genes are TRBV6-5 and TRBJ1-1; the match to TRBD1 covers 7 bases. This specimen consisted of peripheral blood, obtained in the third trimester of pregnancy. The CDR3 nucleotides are TGTGCCAGCAGTTACTCGGTCCACAGGGGAACTGAAGCTTTCTTT. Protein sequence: CASSYSVHRGTEAFF.